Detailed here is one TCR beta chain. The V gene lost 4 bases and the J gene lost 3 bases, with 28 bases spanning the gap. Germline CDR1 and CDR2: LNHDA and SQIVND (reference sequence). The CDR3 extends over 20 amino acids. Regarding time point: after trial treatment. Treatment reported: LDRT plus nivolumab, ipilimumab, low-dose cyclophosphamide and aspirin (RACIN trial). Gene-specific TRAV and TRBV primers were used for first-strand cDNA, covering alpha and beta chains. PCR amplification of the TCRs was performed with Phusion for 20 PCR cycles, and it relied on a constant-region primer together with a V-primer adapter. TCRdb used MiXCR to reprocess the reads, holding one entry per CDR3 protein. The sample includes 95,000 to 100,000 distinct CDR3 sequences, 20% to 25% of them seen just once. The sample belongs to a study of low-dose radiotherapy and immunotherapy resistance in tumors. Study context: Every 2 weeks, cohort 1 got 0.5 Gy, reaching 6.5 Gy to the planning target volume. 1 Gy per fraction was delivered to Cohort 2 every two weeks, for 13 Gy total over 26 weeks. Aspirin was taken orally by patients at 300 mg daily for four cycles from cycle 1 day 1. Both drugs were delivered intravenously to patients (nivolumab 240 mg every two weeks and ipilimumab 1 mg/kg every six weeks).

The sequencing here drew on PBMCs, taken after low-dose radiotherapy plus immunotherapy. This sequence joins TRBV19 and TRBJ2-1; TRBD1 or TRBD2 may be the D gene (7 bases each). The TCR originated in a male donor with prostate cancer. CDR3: CASSSSRGEGTTSGYNEQFF. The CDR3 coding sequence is TGTGCCAGTAGTAGTTCCAGGGGGGAGGGTACTACATCTGGCTACAATGAGCAGTTCTTC. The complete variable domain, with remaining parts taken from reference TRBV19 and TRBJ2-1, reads DGGITQSPKYLFRKEGQNVTLSCEQNLNHDAMYWYRQDPGQGLRLIYYSQIVNDFQKGDIAEGYSVSREKKESFPLTVTSAQKNPTAFYLCASSSSRGEGTTSGYNEQFFGPGTRLTVL.